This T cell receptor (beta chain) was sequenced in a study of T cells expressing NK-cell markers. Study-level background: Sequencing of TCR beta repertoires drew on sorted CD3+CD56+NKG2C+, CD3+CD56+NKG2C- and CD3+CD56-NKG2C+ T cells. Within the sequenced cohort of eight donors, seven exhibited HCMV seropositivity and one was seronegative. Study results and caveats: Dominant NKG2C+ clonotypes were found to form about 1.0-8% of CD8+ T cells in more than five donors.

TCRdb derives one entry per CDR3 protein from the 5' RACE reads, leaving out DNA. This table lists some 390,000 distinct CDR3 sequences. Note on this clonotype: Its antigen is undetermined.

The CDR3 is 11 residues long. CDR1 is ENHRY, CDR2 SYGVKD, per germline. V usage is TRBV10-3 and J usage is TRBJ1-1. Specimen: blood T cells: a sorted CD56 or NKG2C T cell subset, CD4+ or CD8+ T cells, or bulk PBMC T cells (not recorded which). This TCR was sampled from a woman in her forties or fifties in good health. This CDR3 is CAMRRDTEAFF.